A single sample gave rise to the 16 T cell receptor beta chains below, sequenced in a study of early T cells in non-severe SARS-CoV-2 infection. TCRdb reprocessed the 5' RACE reads via MiXCR and lists one record per CDR3 protein. The sample gives around 80,000 distinct CDR3 sequences, approximately 12% of which show up once; roughly 3.6% is in the top ten. Sequencing input: whole blood. Every receptor here comes from an adult who was a healthcare worker with PCR-confirmed SARS-CoV-2 infection or an uninfected control (not recorded which).

The table lists this clonotype with many counts. The chain employs TRBV20-1 and TRBJ2-3, with TRBD2 matching over 10 bases. The CDR3 totals 17 residues. V lost 4 bases and J lost 0; bases outside the gene matches: 10. Germline-derived CDR1 and CDR2 are DFQATT and SNEGSKA (reference sequence). As DNA, the CDR3 is TGCAGTGCTATTACTAGCGGGATTGCGGGGAGCACAGATACGCAGTATTTT. Translating gives CSAITSGIAGSTDTQYF.

This clonotype has ten or more counts. V is TRBV7-9 and J is TRBJ1-6; D gene uncertain. Trimming cost V 1 base and J 7 bases, with 8 bases left between them. This CDR3 contains 14 residues. Per the germline V gene, CDR1 is SEHNR and CDR2 is FQNEAQ (reference sequence). The DNA for the CDR3 is TGTGCCAGCAGCTTAGAGGGTGAGAATTCACCCCTCCACTTT. This sequence encodes CASSLEGENSPLHF.

This clonotype was recorded many times. V gene TRBV7-6 combines with J gene TRBJ1-2; 7 positions agree with TRBD1. CDR1 SGHVS and CDR2 FNYEAQ come from the germline V gene. The CDR3 consists of 14 residues. The V gene end was trimmed by 2 bases and the J gene end by 4 bases; junction bases not matched to a gene: 4. CDR3 in DNA: TGTGCCAGCAGCTTATTAGGGGGCGGCTATGGCTACACCTTC. Translating gives CASSLLGGGYGYTF. Full variable domain (rest looked up from reference TRBV7-6 and TRBJ1-2): GAGVSQSPRYKVTKRGQDVALRCDPISGHVSLYWYRQALGQGPEFLTYFNYEAQQDKSGLPNDRFSAERPEGSISTLTIQRTEQRDSAMYRCASSLLGGGYGYTFGSGTRLTVV.

This clonotype was observed a few times. The chain carries TRBV12-2 and TRBJ1-5; the table's D call of TRBD1 was not tested on the DNA. TRBV12-2 is classified as a pseudogene. This CDR3 comprises 16 residues. The CDR3 loop reads CASRPPRTGQGQPQHF. Here the CDR3 DNA reads TGTGCAAGTCGCCCCCCCAGGACAGGGCAAGGACAGCCCCAGCATTTT.

This clonotype was picked up a small number of times. V is TRBV5-1 and J is TRBJ1-1; TRBD1 matches 11 bases. The CDR3 extends over 15 amino acids. The junction had 3 bases not matched to a gene; V was cut back by 2 bases and J by 3 bases. The germline gives CDR1 SGHRS, CDR2 YFSETQ. This chain's CDR3 is CASSLTGQGDTEAFF. In nucleotides, the CDR3 is TGCGCCAGCAGCTTAACGGGACAGGGGGACACTGAAGCTTTCTTT.

The chain combines TRBV10-3 with TRBJ1-1; TRBD1 matches 7 bases. This CDR3 spans 16 amino acids. Germline-derived CDR1 and CDR2 are ENHRY and SYGVKD. The J segment lost 1 base and the V segment lost 5 bases, leaving 10 bases of the junction unmatched. CDR3 region: CAISPYDRAQNTEAFF. As DNA, the CDR3 is TGTGCCATCAGTCCCTACGACAGGGCCCAGAACACTGAAGCTTTCTTT.

This clonotype appeared many times. V is TRBV30 and J is TRBJ2-5; 8 nucleotides align to TRBD2. CDR3 length equals 14 residues. Germline CDR1 is GTSNPN and CDR2 is SVGIG (reference sequence). The junction had 9 bases not matched to a gene; V was cut back by 7 bases and J by 2 bases. CDR3 region: CASNSGTNQETQYF. DNA for the CDR3: TGTGCCTCGAATAGCGGGACAAATCAAGAGACCCAGTACTTC.

This clonotype occurred many times. V gene TRBV6-2 or TRBV6-3 combines with J gene TRBJ2-7, with TRBD2 matching over 11 bases. This CDR3 comprises 14 residues. Germline V gives CDR1 MNHEY, CDR2 SVGEGT. V dropped 7 bases and J dropped 6; count of bases not matched to a gene: 8. The chain's CDR3 is CASTPGTSGLEQYF. In DNA form, the CDR3 reads TGTGCCAGCACCCCCGGGACTAGCGGACTCGAGCAGTACTTC.

The sample holds a few counts of this clonotype. The gene calls are TRBV2 and TRBJ2-5; 10 bases match TRBD2. The trim removed 3 bases at V and 7 bases at J, leaving 2 bases unmatched. The CDR3 loop spans 13 amino acids. Germline CDR1 is SNHLY and CDR2 is FYNNEI. This CDR3 reads CASSEVAGGTQYF. The CDR3, as DNA: TGTGCCAGCAGTGAGGTAGCGGGGGGGACCCAGTACTTC.

This clonotype was counted many times. The chain recombines TRBV27 with TRBJ2-2; no firm D call. The CDR3 has 15 residues. The germline gives CDR1 MNHEY, CDR2 SMNVEV (reference sequence). V was clipped by 5 bases and J by 8 bases, with 18 bases between them. The CDR3 DNA is TGTGCCAGCAGTACGAGGTTCGACCGGTTTGGGGAGCTGTTTTTT. Its translation: CASSTRFDRFGELFF.

The rearrangement uses TRBV24-1 and TRBJ2-1; tentatively, D is TRBD1 or TRBD2 (5 bases each). The germline gives CDR1 KGHDR, CDR2 SFDVKD. Trimming shortened V by 4 bases and J by 2 bases, and 11 bases separated the two germline ends. The length of the CDR3 is 15 residues. The CDR3, as DNA: TGTGCCACCAGTGACCCGGGGCCTGCCTACAATGAGCAGTTCTTC. Translated: CATSDPGPAYNEQFF.

There are many counts of this clonotype. V and J are TRBV28 and TRBJ2-2; D uncertain. CDR3 length: 13 amino acids. V shed 6 bases and J shed 3 bases, with 8 bases lying between them. Looked up from germline, CDR1 is MDHEN and CDR2 is SYDVKM. The CDR3, as DNA: TGTGCCAGCAGGCGAGGTTACACCGGGGAGCTGTTTTTT. Its translation: CASRRGYTGELFF.

This clonotype came up a few times. The chain employs TRBV29-1 and TRBJ2-7; TRBD2 agrees at 11 bases. CDR3 length equals 15 residues. Germline V gene data show CDR1 as SQVTM and CDR2 as ANQGSEA. Trimming at V came to 4 bases and at J to 5 bases, leaving 10 bases not matched to a gene. CDR3 loop: CSVVSGRAFRNEQYF. For the CDR3, the DNA is TGCAGCGTTGTTAGCGGGAGGGCCTTTAGGAACGAGCAGTACTTC.

This clonotype occurred many times. This sequence joins TRBV28 and TRBJ1-2; TRBD1 might be the D (5 bases). The V and J ends lost 6 bases and 4 bases respectively, with 18 bases between them. CDR3 length equals 15 residues. The V gene's germline CDR1 is MDHEN and CDR2 SYDVKM. The CDR3 region has the DNA TGTGCCAGCAGATCTACTCAGGGCTGGAGCTATGGCTACACCTTC. This encodes CASRSTQGWSYGYTF.

This clonotype was seen more than once but under ten times. The genes are TRBV7-2 and TRBJ2-3; TRBD2 matches at 7 bases. The V gene end was trimmed by 3 bases and the J gene end by 8 bases; junction bases not matched to a gene: 2. The germline V gene has CDR1 SGHTA and CDR2 FQGNSA. CDR3 length: 12 residues. The CDR3 sequence is CASSLGGVTQYF. In nucleotides, the CDR3 is TGTGCCAGCAGCTTGGGGGGGGTTACGCAGTATTTT.

The chain is built from TRBV19 and TRBJ1-2, with TRBD1 matching over 9 bases. V was pared by 4 bases and J by 4 bases, with 7 bases of the junction left unmatched. There are 15 residues in the CDR3. Germline values: CDR1 LNHDA, CDR2 SQIVND (reference sequence). CDR3 loop: CASSTTGQGFYGYTF. The DNA of the CDR3 is TGTGCCAGTAGTACGACGGGACAGGGTTTCTATGGCTACACCTTC.